These T cell receptor beta chains were read from a single sample in a study of shared clonotypes between healthy human individuals. Clones were read by immunoSEQ multiplex PCR, and TCRdb kept only the in-frame ones, dropping some. The table lists 980,000 or so clones, 76% of them singletons. The material sequenced was memory CD4+ T cells sorted from blood. Receptors originate from a man between 18 and 35 years old in good health. Each CDR3 is given with its conserved first and last residue. Each record gives: D gene, clone size, J gene, V gene, CDR3 DNA, CDR3 protein. The D gene is left open where the match is weak. Size is omitted from some rows. Given values are once, few, many or a class for expanded clones.

>TRBD2|NA|TRBJ2-1|TRBV9
TGTGCCAGCAGCGTAGCGACTAGCGGGGGCTACAATGAGCAGTTCTTC
CASSVATSGGYNEQFF
>TRBD2|few|TRBJ2-5|TRBV5-1
TGCGCCAGCACCTTATCAGCGGGGGTCCAAGAGACCCAGTACTTC
CASTLSAGVQETQYF
>NA|NA|TRBJ2-2|TRBV5-1
TGCGCCAGTGACGACAGGTACACCGGGGAGCTGTTTTTT
CASDDRYTGELFF
>NA|NA|TRBJ1-3|TRBV2
TGTGCCAGCAGTGAGGAGGGAAACACCATATATTTT
CASSEEGNTIYF
>NA|NA|TRBJ2-2|TRBV13
TGTGCCAGCAGCGTAGGAAGCCGGGAGTGGCTCACCGGGGAGCTGTTTTTT
CASSVGSREWLTGELFF
>TRBD2|NA|TRBJ2-1|TRBV28
TGTGCCAGCAGTATTAAACCAGGGACTAGCGGGGGAGGTGAGCAGTTCTTC
CASSIKPGTSGGGEQFF
>NA|NA|TRBJ2-7|TRBV28
TGTGCCAGCAGTTTAGAGAACCTCAGGGGCTACGAGCAGTACTTC
CASSLENLRGYEQYF
>TRBD1|once|TRBJ1-4|TRBV10-3
TGTGCCATCAGTGTAGACAGGGAAGGTGAAAAACTGTTTTTT
CAISVDREGEKLFF
>TRBD1|NA|TRBJ1-1|TRBV28
TGTGCCAGCAGTCCAAATCAGGGGGCGGCCACTGAAGCTTTCTTT
CASSPNQGAATEAFF
>NA|NA|TRBJ2-5|TRBV11-2
TGTGCCAGCAGCATTACGAGGGGTACGGAGACCCAGTACTTC
CASSITRGTETQYF
>NA|NA|TRBJ2-7|TRBV6-5
TGTGCCAGCAGCCGACAGGTAGGCGGTGGCGAGCAGTACTTC
CASSRQVGGGEQYF
>NA|NA|TRBJ2-7|TRBV11-2
TGTGCCAGCAGCTTAGCAGGTCACGACGCGGGATTCAAGCAGTACTTC
CASSLAGHDAGFKQYF
>TRBD2|NA|TRBJ2-7|TRBV15
TGTGCCACCAGCAGAGGATCTAGCGGACCAACCTACGAGCAGTACTTC
CATSRGSSGPTYEQYF
>NA|NA|TRBJ1-5|TRBV6-1
TGTGCCAGCAACCTCATAACAGGGAACCTTCAGCCCCAGCATTTT
CASNLITGNLQPQHF
>NA|NA|TRBJ1-4|TRBV11-2
TGTGCCAGCAGCCCTAATGCGGGGGCCGGTGAAAAACTGTTTTTT
CASSPNAGAGEKLFF
>NA|once|TRBJ1-4|TRBV18
TGTGCCAGCTCACGGTCGGGGCAGGATGCAACTAATGAAAAACTGTTTTTT
CASSRSGQDATNEKLFF
>NA|NA|TRBJ2-2|TRBV6-4
TGTGCCAGCAGTCCTGGGGTACTGAACACCGGGGAGCTGTTTTTT
CASSPGVLNTGELFF
>NA|NA|TRBJ2-3|TRBV18
TGTGCCAGCTCACCAAGCACAGATACGCAGTATTTT
CASSPSTDTQYF
>TRBD2|few|TRBJ2-7|TRBV7-2
TGTGCCAGCAGCCCAGGGACTAGCGGGAGGGCCCGGCGATCCTACGAGCAGTACTTC
CASSPGTSGRARRSYEQYF
>NA|NA|TRBJ2-2|TRBV4-2
TGTGCCAGCAGCCCGACCCTAGAGTGGGGTACCGGGGAGCTGTTTTTT
CASSPTLEWGTGELFF
>NA|NA|TRBJ2-7|TRBV6-5
TGTGCCAGCAGTTTTTTCGGAAGCGGGCGCGACGAGCAGTACTTC
CASSFFGSGRDEQYF
>NA|few|TRBJ2-1|TRBV4-2
TGTGCCAGCAGCCAAGATTGGAGAGTCCCCTACAATGAGCAGTTCTTC
CASSQDWRVPYNEQFF
>NA|NA|TRBJ2-1|TRBV4-3
TGCGCCAGCAGCCAAGATCTCAGCTATGAGCAGTTCTTC
CASSQDLSYEQFF
>TRBD1|NA|TRBJ1-2|TRBV5-1
TGCGCCAGCAGCCCGAGGCTGGGGCAGGGGGCAAGTGGCTACACCTTC
CASSPRLGQGASGYTF
>TRBD2|NA|TRBJ2-4|TRBV6-6
TGTGCCAGCAGATTAGTAGCGGGAGGGCGTGAAAACATTCAGTACTTC
CASRLVAGGRENIQYF
>NA|NA|TRBJ2-5|TRBV15
TGTGCCACCAGCAGAGGGTTCCAAGAGACCCAGTACTTC
CATSRGFQETQYF
>NA|NA|TRBJ2-1|TRBV11-2
TGTGCCAGCGGGAGTTACAATGAGCAGTTCTTC
CASGSYNEQFF
>NA|NA|TRBJ2-7|TRBV30
TGTGCCTGGAGTGTACATTCCGGGTTGCGTTACGAGCAGTACTTC
CAWSVHSGLRYEQYF
>NA|NA|TRBJ1-4|TRBV19
TGTGCCAGTAAGCGGACAGCAACTAATGAAAAACTGTTTTTT
CASKRTATNEKLFF
>TRBD2|NA|TRBJ2-4|TRBV2
TGTGCCAGCAGTCCGAGGACTAGCCAAAACATTCAGTACTTC
CASSPRTSQNIQYF
>TRBD2|NA|TRBJ2-7|TRBV11-2
TGTGCCAGCAGCTTAGCGGTTAGCGGGAACGGCGAGCAGTACTTC
CASSLAVSGNGEQYF
>TRBD1|NA|TRBJ1-1|TRBV19
TGTGCCAGTAGTACGGGACAGGGGAACACTGAAGCTTTCTTT
CASSTGQGNTEAFF
>NA|few|TRBJ1-4|TRBV15
TGTGCCACCAGCAGAGATTATAAGGATCCAATGTTTTTT
CATSRDYKDPMFF
>NA|NA|TRBJ2-2|TRBV11-1
TGTACCAGCAGCTTAGGGCAGACCACCGGGGAGCTGTTTTTT
CTSSLGQTTGELFF
>NA|NA|TRBJ2-4|TRBV28
TGTGCCAGCAGTGAATTAGATCTAGCCAAAAACATTCAGTACTTC
CASSELDLAKNIQYF
>TRBD2|NA|TRBJ2-7|TRBV7-2
TGTGCCAGCAGCTTTGGACTAGCGGGAAACTACGAGCAGTACTTC
CASSFGLAGNYEQYF
>NA|NA|TRBJ2-5|TRBV23-1
TGCGCCAGCAGTGAAAAAGGCCAAGACCAAGAGACCCAGTACTTC
CASSEKGQDQETQYF
>NA|NA|TRBJ2-7|TRBV6-5
TGTGCCAGCGGCCCCCTTCCCCACGAGCAGTACTTC
CASGPLPHEQYF
>TRBD1|NA|TRBJ2-2|TRBV9
TGTGCCAGCAGCCCCCTCAGGGGGTCCAACACCGGGGAGCTGTTTTTT
CASSPLRGSNTGELFF
>NA|NA|TRBJ2-2|TRBV7-2
TGTGCCAGCAGCTCCGGACAGCTGAGCACCGGGGAGCTGTTTTTT
CASSSGQLSTGELFF
>NA|NA|TRBJ2-3|TRBV5-1
TGCGCCAGCAGCTTGTCCGCAGCAGGGGCAGATACGCAGTATTTT
CASSLSAAGADTQYF
>NA|NA|TRBJ2-2|TRBV30
TGTGCCTGGCGAGGGATGTGGACCGGGGAGCTGTTTTTT
CAWRGMWTGELFF
>TRBD2|NA|TRBJ2-3|TRBV5-1
TGCGCCAGCAGCTTATGGACTAGCGGGAGGGCCCCAGATACGCAGTATTTT
CASSLWTSGRAPDTQYF
>TRBD1|NA|TRBJ2-3|TRBV5-1
TGCGCCAGCAATGCGGGACAGGTGGATACGCAGTATTTT
CASNAGQVDTQYF
>NA|NA|TRBJ2-7|TRBV4-1
TGCGCCAGCAGCCAAGATGACGAGGGGGGGAATTCCTACGAGCAGTACTTC
CASSQDDEGGNSYEQYF
>NA|NA|TRBJ1-3|TRBV15
TGTGCCACCAGCCAAGACTCGGGGGCGAGGGGAAACACCATATATTTT
CATSQDSGARGNTIYF
>NA|NA|TRBJ1-2|TRBV10-2
TGCGCCAGCAGTGAAATCCAGGGTCGCTACACCTTC
CASSEIQGRYTF
>TRBD1|NA|TRBJ1-6|TRBV6-5
TGTGCCAGCACCGGACAGGGAGGCTCACCCCTCCACTTT
CASTGQGGSPLHF
>NA|NA|TRBJ1-2|TRBV5-4
TGTGCCAGCAGCTTGTTGAAAATGGAGGAGGTCTATGGCTACACCTTC
CASSLLKMEEVYGYTF
>NA|NA|TRBJ2-5|TRBV2
TGTGCCAGCAGTATCAGACAAATAGAGACCCAGTACTTC
CASSIRQIETQYF
>TRBD2|NA|TRBJ2-2|TRBV19
TGTGCCAGTAGTATAGAGGCGGGAGTTTTCACCGGGGAGCTGTTTTTT
CASSIEAGVFTGELFF
>TRBD1|NA|TRBJ1-2|TRBV19
TGTGCCAGTACTCATCAGACAGGGACCAACTATGGCTACACCTTC
CASTHQTGTNYGYTF
>NA|few|TRBJ1-2|TRBV5-1
TGCGCCAGCAGCTTGGGACCCTATGGCTACACCTTC
CASSLGPYGYTF
>NA|NA|TRBJ1-3|TRBV18
TGTGCCAGCTCACCAGGGCGGACCTCGGGGCCAGGAAACACCATATATTTT
CASSPGRTSGPGNTIYF
>TRBD1|NA|TRBJ1-5|TRBV29-1
TGCAGCGTTGGACAGGGGAGCAATCAGCCCCAGCATTTT
CSVGQGSNQPQHF